A single T cell receptor beta chain is shown here with its context. As processed by the authors: Estimated nucleated cell counts came from reference gene primer amplification. Clones were read by immunoSEQ multiplex PCR, and TCRdb kept only the in-frame ones, dropping some. V, J and clone size are taken as reported in that table, and D and trimming were inferred from the DNA itself. There are 36,000 or so clones in the sample; 75% to 95% occur only once, and roughly 5.2% lies in the top ten. This CDR3 region has 13 residues. V shed 6 bases, J shed 7 bases, and the junction held 7 bases outside the gene matches. Germline V gene lookup returns CDR1 MDHEN and CDR2 SYDVKM. The sample is drawn from a study of blood T cell repertoires in COVID-19. Study in general: The study drew acute and convalescent COVID-19 samples from the United States, Italy and Spain.

The material sequenced was peripheral blood. The chain employs TRBV28 and TRBJ1-2, with 8 nucleotides matching TRBD1. This TCR was sampled from a human donor in a cohort sampled during active COVID-19. The CDR3 protein is CASSLGQARGYTF. CDR3 sequence (DNA): TGTGCCAGCAGCCTGGGACAGGCGCGTGGCTACACCTTC.